Below are 2 T cell receptor beta chains sequenced from a single sample in a study of blood T cell repertoires in COVID-19. This table comes from immunoSEQ multiplex PCR, and its TCRdb copy is limited to in-frame clones, with some not included. The data contain more than 85,000 clones, about 76% of them seen just once; the ten biggest clones take up 30% to 45%. Material: peripheral blood. These TCRs come from a man aged 80 or over with acute or convalescent COVID-19.

The chain is built from TRBV28 and TRBJ1-2, with 7 positions matching TRBD1. Trimming at V came to 2 bases and at J to 8 bases, leaving 8 bases not matched to a gene. The CDR3 spans 14 residues. CDR1 and CDR2 from the germline V gene are MDHEN and SYDVKM. This CDR3 is CASSLGGGARGYTF. The CDR3 DNA reads as TGTGCCAGCAGTTTAGGAGGGGGCGCGAGAGGCTACACCTTC.

The chain carries TRBV18 and TRBJ2-7, with 12 nucleotides matching TRBD2. The CDR3 covers 15 residues. V trimming: 4 bases; J trimming: 2 bases; junction bases outside the gene matches: 3. The V gene's germline CDR1 is KGHSH and CDR2 LQKENI. The CDR3 sequence: CASSHGTSGPYEQYF. In nucleotides, the CDR3 is TGTGCCAGCTCACATGGGACTAGCGGGCCCTACGAGCAGTACTTC. Full variable domain (outside the CDR3, taken from reference TRBV18 and TRBJ2-7): NAGVMQNPRHLVRRRGQEARLRCSPMKGHSHVYWYRQLPEEGLKFMVYLQKENIIDESGMPKERFSAEFPKEGPSILRIQQVVRGDSAAYFCASSHGTSGPYEQYFGPGTRLTVT.